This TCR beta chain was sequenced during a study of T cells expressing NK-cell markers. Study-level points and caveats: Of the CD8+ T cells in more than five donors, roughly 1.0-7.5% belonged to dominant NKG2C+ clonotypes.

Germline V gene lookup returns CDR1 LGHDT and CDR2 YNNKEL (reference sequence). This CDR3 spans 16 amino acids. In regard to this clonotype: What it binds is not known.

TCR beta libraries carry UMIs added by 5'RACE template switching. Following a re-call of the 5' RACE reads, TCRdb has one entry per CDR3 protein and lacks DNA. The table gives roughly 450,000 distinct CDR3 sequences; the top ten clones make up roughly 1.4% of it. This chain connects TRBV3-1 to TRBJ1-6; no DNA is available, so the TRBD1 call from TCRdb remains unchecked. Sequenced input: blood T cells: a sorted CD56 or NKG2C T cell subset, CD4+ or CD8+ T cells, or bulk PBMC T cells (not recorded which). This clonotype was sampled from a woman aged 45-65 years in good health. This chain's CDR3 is CASSFSGTGVNSPLHF.